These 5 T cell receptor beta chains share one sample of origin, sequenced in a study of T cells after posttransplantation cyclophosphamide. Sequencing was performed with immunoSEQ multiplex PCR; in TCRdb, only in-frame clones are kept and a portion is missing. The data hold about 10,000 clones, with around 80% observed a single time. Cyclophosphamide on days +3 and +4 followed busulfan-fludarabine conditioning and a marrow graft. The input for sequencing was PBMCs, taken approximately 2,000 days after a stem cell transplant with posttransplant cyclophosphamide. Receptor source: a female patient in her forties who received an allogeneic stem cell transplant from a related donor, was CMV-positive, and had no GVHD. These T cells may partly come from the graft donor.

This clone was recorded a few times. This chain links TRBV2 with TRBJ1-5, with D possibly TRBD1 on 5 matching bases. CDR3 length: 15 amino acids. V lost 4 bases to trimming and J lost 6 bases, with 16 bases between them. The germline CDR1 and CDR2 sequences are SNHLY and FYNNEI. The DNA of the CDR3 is TGTGCCAGCAGTGTCAGGACAACTGGTAGTCAGCCCCAGCATTTT. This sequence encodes CASSVRTTGSQPQHF.

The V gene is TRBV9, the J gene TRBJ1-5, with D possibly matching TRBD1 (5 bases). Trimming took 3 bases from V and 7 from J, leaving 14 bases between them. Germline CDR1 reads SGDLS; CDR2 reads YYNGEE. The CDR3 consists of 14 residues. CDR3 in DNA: TGTGCCAGCAGCGCAGACACCTGGGGCCAGCCCCAGCATTTT. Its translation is CASSADTWGQPQHF.

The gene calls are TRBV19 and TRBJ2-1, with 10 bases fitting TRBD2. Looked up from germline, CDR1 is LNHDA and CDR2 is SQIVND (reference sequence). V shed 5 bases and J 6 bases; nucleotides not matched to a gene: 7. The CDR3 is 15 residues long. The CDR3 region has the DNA TGTGCCAGTAGTCCCGGGACTAGCGAAGGCAATGAGCAGTTCTTC. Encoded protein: CASSPGTSEGNEQFF.

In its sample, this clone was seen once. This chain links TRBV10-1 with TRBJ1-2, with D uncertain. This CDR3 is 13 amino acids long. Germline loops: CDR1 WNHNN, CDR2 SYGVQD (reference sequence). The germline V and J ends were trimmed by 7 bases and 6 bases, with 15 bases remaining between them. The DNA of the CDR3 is TGCGCCAGCATCTTTTATTGGTCGGATGGCTACACCTTC. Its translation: CASIFYWSDGYTF.

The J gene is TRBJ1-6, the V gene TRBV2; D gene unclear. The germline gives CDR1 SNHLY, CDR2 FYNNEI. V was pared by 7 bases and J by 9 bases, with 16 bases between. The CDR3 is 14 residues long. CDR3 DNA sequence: TGTGCCAGCACCCTCGTCGCCTCCGGTTCACCCCTCCACTTT. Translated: CASTLVASGSPLHF.